The TCR beta chain described here comes from a study of T cells expressing NK-cell markers. Study as a whole: Within the sequenced cohort of eight donors, seven exhibited HCMV seropositivity and one was seronegative.

TCRdb reanalyzed the 5' RACE reads, giving one entry per CDR3 protein sequence and no DNA. Its listing shows a few hundred thousand distinct CDR3 sequences. The germline gives CDR1 DFQATT, CDR2 SNEGSKA (reference sequence). CDR3 size: 18 residues. The sequencing sample was made of blood T cells: a sorted CD56 or NKG2C T cell subset, CD4+ or CD8+ T cells, or bulk PBMC T cells (not recorded which). The chain has TRBV20-1 and TRBJ2-2; TCRdb indicates TRBD1, and absent DNA this call remains unverified. The origin of this receptor is a man younger than 35 in good health. CDR3: CSALNPGTGQPDTGELFF.